This T cell receptor (beta chain) was recorded in a study of CD8 T cells in ankylosing spondylitis. Study-level findings and limits: Clones tied to disease were said to be significantly enriched in matched ankylosing spondylitis synovial fluid. Characteristic, it appeared, of ankylosing spondylitis blood was a TCR beta motif of roughly eight highly homologous variants. Disease-linked clones were found to be CD8+ and relatively rare in peripheral blood.

This CDR3 comprises 19 residues. Germline V gene data show CDR1 as SQVTM and CDR2 as ANQGSEA. J was trimmed by 4 bases and V by 2 bases; bases with no gene match: 17. Preparation of TCR beta libraries was done by quantitative 5'-RACE with molecular barcodes. TCRdb re-analysed the 5' RACE reads in MiXCR, keeping a single row per CDR3 protein. This table has about 700,000 distinct CDR3 sequences, 15% to 20% appearing once. This clonotype came up a few times. Its antigen is still unknown. The origin of this receptor is a male donor with ankylosing spondylitis. The rearrangement joins TRBV29-1 to TRBJ2-2; TRBD1 agrees at 9 bases. The sample comprised blood, either unsorted or a sorted T cell fraction (not recorded which). CDR3 DNA: TGCAGCGTTGAACTCCCGGGACAGGGACTGTATGCGGGCACCGGGGAGCTGTTTTTT. This codes for CSVELPGQGLYAGTGELFF.